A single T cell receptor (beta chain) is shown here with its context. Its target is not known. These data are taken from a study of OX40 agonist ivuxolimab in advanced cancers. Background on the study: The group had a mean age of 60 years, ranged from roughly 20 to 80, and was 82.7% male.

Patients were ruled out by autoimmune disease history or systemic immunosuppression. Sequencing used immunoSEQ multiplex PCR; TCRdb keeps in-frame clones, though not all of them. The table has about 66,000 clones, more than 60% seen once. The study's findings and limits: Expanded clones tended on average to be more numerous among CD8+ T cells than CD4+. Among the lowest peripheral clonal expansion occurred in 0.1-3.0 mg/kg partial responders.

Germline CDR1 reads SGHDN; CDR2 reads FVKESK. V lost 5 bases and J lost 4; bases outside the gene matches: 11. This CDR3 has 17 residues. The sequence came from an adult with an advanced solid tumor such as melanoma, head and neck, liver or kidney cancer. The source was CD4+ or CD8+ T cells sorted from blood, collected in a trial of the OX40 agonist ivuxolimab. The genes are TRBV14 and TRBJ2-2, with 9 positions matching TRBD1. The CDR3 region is CASSNRPGTGITGELFF. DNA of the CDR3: TGTGCCAGCAGCAACCGTCCCGGGACAGGGATCACCGGGGAGCTGTTTTTT.